This TCR beta chain was sequenced during a study of cytomegalovirus exposure and HLA in healthy donors. General observations from the study: The study flagged some 170 TCR beta chains as cytomegalovirus-associated. Three of the chains that were CMV-associated were confirmed in vitro to be specific for CMV antigens.

This CDR3 contains 15 residues. Germline V gene data show CDR1 as MNHEY and CDR2 as SMNVEV (reference sequence). The V end was cut by 10 bases, the J end by 4 bases, with 20 bases between. On this clone: Its antigen is undetermined.

TCRdb's table, derived via immunoSEQ multiplex PCR, lists solely in-frame clones and lacks some. The data contain 55,000 to 65,000 clones, around 96% of them singletons. It was the approximately 130-subject validation cohort, separate from the approximately 700-subject first cohort, to which the donors belonged. The genes are TRBV27 and TRBJ2-1, with a possible D match to TRBD1 (6 bases). Material: PBMCs. This clonotype originated in a man younger than 35 in good health and CMV-seronegative. The CDR3 loop is CATHYPGTQYNEQFF. In DNA form, the CDR3 reads TGTGCCACCCATTACCCCGGGACACAATACAATGAGCAGTTCTTC.